This TCR beta chain is from a study of esophageal squamous cell carcinoma under preoperative chemotherapy listed by TCRdb under 2018. A note on the overall study: TCR repertoires were profiled in both peripheral blood T cells and tumor-infiltrating lymphocytes. The cohort comprised roughly five patients with primary esophageal squamous cell carcinoma. The study assessed how paclitaxel-nedaplatin chemotherapy affected T-cell receptor repertoires in patients with esophageal squamous cell carcinoma. Repertoires from samples collected before paclitaxel-nedaplatin therapy were compared with repertoires from samples collected after the therapy. The paper as a whole reports these results and caveats: TCR diversity increased significantly in peripheral T cells after chemotherapy, but not in tumor-infiltrating lymphocytes. The cohort was small, with only a few patients with esophageal squamous cell carcinoma analyzed. Post-treatment tumor-infiltrating lymphocytes appeared partly derived from peripheral T cells migrating into the tumor, not solely from local clonal changes. Immediate and substantial changes in clonotype frequency were induced by paclitaxel-nedaplatin therapy, and contraction rather than amplification was more likely to be observed among abundant clones.

As encoded in the germline V gene, CDR1 is SGHTA while CDR2 is FQGTGA. Its CDR3 holds 17 amino acids, cysteine through phenylalanine. CDR3 DNA is the only sequence kept; it has 51 bases, read in frame from the first base. Read against the paper, the sample's time point label means: after preoperative PTX-NDP chemotherapy. Before surgery, patients were given paclitaxel-nedaplatin as preoperative chemotherapy. Libraries were prepared through PCR. Instrument on record: HiSeq X Ten. High-throughput sequencing was used to characterize the TCR repertoires. TCRdb reran the public reads through fastp at Q25 and MiXCR, keeping productive beta chains. Merged by CDR3 protein, the rows form single entries marked with the most common genes and DNA. This sample gives about 32,000 distinct CDR3 sequences in total; around 50% of them show up just once. Of the sample, 23% falls within the top ten clones. Details on this clonotype: Its binding antigen is unknown. A read error may account for a junction end that differs from germline.

Sampling was done from a patient given preoperative chemotherapy. The chain links TRBV7-3 with TRBJ2-3; a tentative D match to TRBD2 spans 6 bases. This receptor was identified in a human donor with esophageal squamous cell carcinoma. The donor label of this sample is uncertain. The CDR3 amino acid sequence is: CASSVGLGRGDRETQYF. The bases read TGTGCCAGCAGCGTGGGACTGGGGCGCGGGGACCGAGAGACCCAGTATTTC.